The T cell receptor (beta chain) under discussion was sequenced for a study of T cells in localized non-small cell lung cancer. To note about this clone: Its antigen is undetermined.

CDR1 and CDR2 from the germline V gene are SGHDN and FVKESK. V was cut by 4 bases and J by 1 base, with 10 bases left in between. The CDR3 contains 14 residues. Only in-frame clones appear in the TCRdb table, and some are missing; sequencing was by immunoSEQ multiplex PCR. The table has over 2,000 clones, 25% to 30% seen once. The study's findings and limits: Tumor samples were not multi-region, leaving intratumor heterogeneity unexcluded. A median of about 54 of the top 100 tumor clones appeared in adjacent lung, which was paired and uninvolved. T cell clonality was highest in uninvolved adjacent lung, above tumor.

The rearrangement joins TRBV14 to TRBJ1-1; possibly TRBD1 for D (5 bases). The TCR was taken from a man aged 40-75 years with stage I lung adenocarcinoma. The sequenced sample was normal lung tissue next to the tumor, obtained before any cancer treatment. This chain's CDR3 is CASSREGPNTEAFF. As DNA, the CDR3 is TGTGCCAGCAGCCGGGAGGGACCGAACACTGAAGCTTTCTTT. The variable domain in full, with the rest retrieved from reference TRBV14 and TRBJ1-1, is EAGVTQFPSHSVIEKGQTVTLRCDPISGHDNLYWYRRVMGKEIKFLLHFVKESKQDESGMPNNRFLAERTGGTYSTLKVQPAELEDSGVYFCASSREGPNTEAFFGQGTRLTVV.